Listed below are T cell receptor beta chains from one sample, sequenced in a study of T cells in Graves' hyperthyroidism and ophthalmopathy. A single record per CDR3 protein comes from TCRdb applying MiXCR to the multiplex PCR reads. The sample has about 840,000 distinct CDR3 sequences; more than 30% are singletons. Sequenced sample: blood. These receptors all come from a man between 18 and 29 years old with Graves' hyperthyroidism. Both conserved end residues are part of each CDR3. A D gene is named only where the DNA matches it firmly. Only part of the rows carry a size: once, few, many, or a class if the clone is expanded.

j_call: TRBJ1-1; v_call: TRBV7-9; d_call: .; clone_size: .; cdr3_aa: CASSQDSSREAFF; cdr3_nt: TGTGCCAGCAGTCAGGACAGCAGTCGGGAAGCTTTCTTT
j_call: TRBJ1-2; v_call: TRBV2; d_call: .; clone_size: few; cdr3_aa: CASSRDGIYGYTF; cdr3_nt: TGTGCCAGCAGTAGGGACGGGATCTATGGCTACACCTTC
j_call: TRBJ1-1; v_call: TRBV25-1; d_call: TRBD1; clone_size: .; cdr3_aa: CASTITGGTEAFF; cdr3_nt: TGTGCCAGCACGATTACAGGGGGCACTGAAGCTTTCTTT
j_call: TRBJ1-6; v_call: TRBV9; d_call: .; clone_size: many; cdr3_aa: CASSFGDTGSPLHF; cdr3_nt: TGTGCCAGCAGCTTTGGGGACACGGGTTCACCCCTCCACTTT
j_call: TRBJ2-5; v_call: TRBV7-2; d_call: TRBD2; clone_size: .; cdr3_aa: CASSRGEASGGQTQYF; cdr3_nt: TGTGCCAGCAGCAGAGGGGAGGCTAGCGGGGGCCAGACCCAGTACTTC
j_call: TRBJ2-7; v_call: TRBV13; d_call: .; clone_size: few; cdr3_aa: CASSLFLSGTGRYGQYF; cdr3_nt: TGTGCCAGCAGCTTATTTTTGAGCGGGACAGGCCGCTACGGGCAGTACTTC
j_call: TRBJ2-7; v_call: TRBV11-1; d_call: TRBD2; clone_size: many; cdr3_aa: CASEGLAGEQYF; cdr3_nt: TGTGCCAGCGAAGGACTAGCCGGCGAGCAGTACTTC
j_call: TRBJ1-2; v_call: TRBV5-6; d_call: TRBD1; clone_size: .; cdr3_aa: CASRGGRASYTF; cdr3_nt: TGTGCCAGCCGAGGGGGCCGGGCTAGCTACACCTTC
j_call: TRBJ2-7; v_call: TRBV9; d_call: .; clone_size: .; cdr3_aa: CASSPRAASGEQYF; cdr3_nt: TGTGCCAGCAGCCCCCGAGCGGCTTCCGGGGAGCAGTACTTC
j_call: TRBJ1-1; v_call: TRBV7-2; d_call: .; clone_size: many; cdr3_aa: CASSLVPEGTEAFF; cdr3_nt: TGTGCCAGCAGCTTAGTGCCCGAGGGCACTGAAGCTTTCTTT
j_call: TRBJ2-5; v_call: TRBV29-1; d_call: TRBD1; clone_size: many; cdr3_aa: CSVPRDSQETQYF; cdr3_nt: TGCAGCGTCCCTAGGGACAGCCAAGAGACCCAGTACTTC
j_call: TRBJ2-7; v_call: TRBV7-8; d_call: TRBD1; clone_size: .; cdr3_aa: CASSFPGTGVNYYEQYF; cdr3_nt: TGTGCCAGCAGCTTCCCGGGGACAGGGGTCAACTACTACGAGCAGTACTTC
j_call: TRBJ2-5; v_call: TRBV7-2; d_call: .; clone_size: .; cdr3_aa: CASSLESPGEETQYF; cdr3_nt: TGTGCCAGCAGCTTAGAGTCGCCAGGGGAAGAGACCCAGTACTTC
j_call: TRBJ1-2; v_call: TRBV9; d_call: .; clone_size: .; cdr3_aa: CASRPYGAGNGYTF; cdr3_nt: TGTGCCAGCAGACCCTATGGGGCAGGGAATGGCTACACCTTC
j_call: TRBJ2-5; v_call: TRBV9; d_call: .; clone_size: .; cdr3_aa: CASSARDFQETQYF; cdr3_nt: TGTGCCAGCAGCGCCCGGGACTTTCAAGAGACCCAGTACTTC
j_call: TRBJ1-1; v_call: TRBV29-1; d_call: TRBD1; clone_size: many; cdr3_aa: CSVEGGQGATEAFF; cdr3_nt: TGCAGCGTTGAGGGAGGTCAGGGGGCCACTGAAGCTTTCTTT
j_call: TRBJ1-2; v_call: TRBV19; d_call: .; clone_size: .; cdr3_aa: CASSGGWRNYGYTF; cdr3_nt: TGTGCCAGTAGTGGGGGGTGGCGGAACTATGGCTACACCTTC
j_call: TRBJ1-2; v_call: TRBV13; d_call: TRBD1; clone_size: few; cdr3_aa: CASSTKTLSTGGSNYGYTF; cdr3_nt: TGTGCCAGCAGCACAAAGACGTTGTCGACAGGGGGATCTAACTATGGCTACACCTTC
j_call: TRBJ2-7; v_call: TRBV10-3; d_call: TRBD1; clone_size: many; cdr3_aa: CAISEPTQGASYEQYF; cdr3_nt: TGTGCCATCAGTGAGCCTACACAGGGGGCGAGCTACGAGCAGTACTTC
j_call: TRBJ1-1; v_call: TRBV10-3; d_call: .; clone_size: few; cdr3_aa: CASSYSTGVQAFF; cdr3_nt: TGTGCCAGCAGTTACTCCACAGGAGTTCAAGCTTTCTTT
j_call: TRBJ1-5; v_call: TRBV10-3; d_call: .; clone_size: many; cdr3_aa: CAISEEPDSSNQPQHF; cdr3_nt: TGTGCCATCAGTGAGGAACCGGACAGTAGCAATCAGCCCCAGCATTTT
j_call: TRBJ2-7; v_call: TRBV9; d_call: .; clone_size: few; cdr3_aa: CASSPGGGMDATKQYF; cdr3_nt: TGTGCCAGCAGCCCCGGAGGTGGGATGGACGCTACGAAGCAGTACTTC